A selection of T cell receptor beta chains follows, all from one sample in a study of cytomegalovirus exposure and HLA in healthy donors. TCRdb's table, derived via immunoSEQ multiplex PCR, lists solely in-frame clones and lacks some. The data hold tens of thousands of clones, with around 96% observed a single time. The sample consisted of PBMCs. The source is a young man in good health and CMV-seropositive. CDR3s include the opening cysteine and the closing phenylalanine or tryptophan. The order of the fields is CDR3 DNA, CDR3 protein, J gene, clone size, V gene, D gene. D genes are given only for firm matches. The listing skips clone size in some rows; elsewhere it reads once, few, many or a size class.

DNA: TGCGCCAGCAGCTTGTCGGCTGGGAGGGGGGCTTTCTTT
CDR3: CASSLSAGRGAFF
J: TRBJ1-1
size: .
V: TRBV5-1
D: .

DNA: TGTGCCAGCAGCTTAGGACGGGAGGGTCAGCCCCAGCATTTT
CDR3: CASSLGREGQPQHF
J: TRBJ1-5
size: .
V: TRBV7-9
D: .

DNA: TGTGCCAGCAGTATGGCGGGAGGCTACACCTTC
CDR3: CASSMAGGYTF
J: TRBJ1-2
size: .
V: TRBV6-5
D: .

DNA: TGTGCCAGTAGTCCCTCGACAGGGGGCTATCAGCCCCAGCATTTT
CDR3: CASSPSTGGYQPQHF
J: TRBJ1-5
size: .
V: TRBV19
D: TRBD1

DNA: TGTGCCAGCAGAGAGACAGGGGTTACCGGGGAGCTGTTTTTT
CDR3: CASRETGVTGELFF
J: TRBJ2-2
size: .
V: TRBV11-3
D: TRBD1

DNA: TGTGCCAGCAGCTTAGCCCAGCGGGAGGGCACAGATACGCAGTATTTT
CDR3: CASSLAQREGTDTQYF
J: TRBJ2-3
size: .
V: TRBV11-2
D: TRBD2

DNA: TGCGCCAGCAGTGAACCAGGGGGGACTGAAGCTTTCTTT
CDR3: CASSEPGGTEAFF
J: TRBJ1-1
size: .
V: TRBV10-1
D: TRBD1

DNA: TGTGCCAGCAGCTTGGTGGCTAGCGGGAGTACAGATACGCAGTATTTT
CDR3: CASSLVASGSTDTQYF
J: TRBJ2-3
size: .
V: TRBV5-5
D: TRBD2

DNA: TGTGCCAGCAGCTTAGGAGGGTTGGCTGAGCAGTTCTTC
CDR3: CASSLGGLAEQFF
J: TRBJ2-1
size: once
V: TRBV7-3
D: .

DNA: TGTGCCAGCAGTTTAGCCCACCCCGGACGGGGGAGGGGTAACTATGGCTACACCTTC
CDR3: CASSLAHPGRGRGNYGYTF
J: TRBJ1-2
size: .
V: TRBV28
D: .

DNA: TGTGCCAGCTCACCCCCTCCGTCCCCCGCCAAGCGTAGGACTGAAGCTTTCTTT
CDR3: CASSPPPSPAKRRTEAFF
J: TRBJ1-1
size: .
V: TRBV11-1
D: .

DNA: TGTGCCAGCACCCCTAATAGCGGACTCACCTACGAGCAGTACTTC
CDR3: CASTPNSGLTYEQYF
J: TRBJ2-7
size: .
V: TRBV2
D: .

DNA: TGCGCCAGCAGCCAAGCGGGGGGGCGGGCCGGGGAGCTGTTTTTT
CDR3: CASSQAGGRAGELFF
J: TRBJ2-2
size: .
V: TRBV4-1
D: TRBD2

DNA: TGTGCCAGCAGCCCCGGGAGTATGAATTCACCCCTCCACTTT
CDR3: CASSPGSMNSPLHF
J: TRBJ1-6
size: .
V: TRBV9
D: .

DNA: TGTGCCAGCAGCGTACGCCTGGGACAGGGGAGATACAATGAGCAGTTCTTC
CDR3: CASSVRLGQGRYNEQFF
J: TRBJ2-1
size: .
V: TRBV9
D: TRBD1

DNA: TGTGCCAGCAGCCGCGACAGAACCCAAGCCTATGGCTACACCTTC
CDR3: CASSRDRTQAYGYTF
J: TRBJ1-2
size: .
V: TRBV5-6
D: .

DNA: TGCGCCAGCAGCTTGTGGACAGGGAACACCGGGGAGCTGTTTTTT
CDR3: CASSLWTGNTGELFF
J: TRBJ2-2
size: .
V: TRBV5-1
D: TRBD1

DNA: TGTGCCAGCTCAACCGGGGGGTCCACTGAAGCTTTCTTT
CDR3: CASSTGGSTEAFF
J: TRBJ1-1
size: once
V: TRBV18
D: .

DNA: TGTGCCAGCAGTCCCGGACTAGCGGGAGTTGGGGCCAACGTCCTGACTTTC
CDR3: CASSPGLAGVGANVLTF
J: TRBJ2-6
size: .
V: TRBV2
D: TRBD2

DNA: TGTGCCAGCAGTTACTCGGGGGCGGGCGAGCAGTACTTC
CDR3: CASSYSGAGEQYF
J: TRBJ2-7
size: .
V: TRBV6-5
D: .

DNA: TGTGCCTGGAGTCGGGGAGGGGTGGACACCGGGGAGCTGTTTTTT
CDR3: CAWSRGGVDTGELFF
J: TRBJ2-2
size: .
V: TRBV30
D: TRBD2

DNA: TGTGCCATCAGTGATCAGTTGTCTAGCGGCACTGAAGCTTTCTTT
CDR3: CAISDQLSSGTEAFF
J: TRBJ1-1
size: .
V: TRBV10-3
D: .

DNA: TGTGCCAGCAGCCCACGACTAGCGGGAGCAGGAGATACGCAGTATTTT
CDR3: CASSPRLAGAGDTQYF
J: TRBJ2-3
size: .
V: TRBV7-8
D: TRBD2

DNA: TGTGCCAGCAGAGGGCGGGAGGGCTACAATGAGCAGTTCTTC
CDR3: CASRGREGYNEQFF
J: TRBJ2-1
size: .
V: TRBV2
D: TRBD2

DNA: TGTGCCAGCAGTCGTTTTATGGGGAGCGGACAGCCCCAGCATTTT
CDR3: CASSRFMGSGQPQHF
J: TRBJ1-5
size: .
V: TRBV2
D: .

DNA: TGTGCCAGTAGTGCCCCGGACTATTACAATGAGCAGTTCTTC
CDR3: CASSAPDYYNEQFF
J: TRBJ2-1
size: .
V: TRBV19
D: .